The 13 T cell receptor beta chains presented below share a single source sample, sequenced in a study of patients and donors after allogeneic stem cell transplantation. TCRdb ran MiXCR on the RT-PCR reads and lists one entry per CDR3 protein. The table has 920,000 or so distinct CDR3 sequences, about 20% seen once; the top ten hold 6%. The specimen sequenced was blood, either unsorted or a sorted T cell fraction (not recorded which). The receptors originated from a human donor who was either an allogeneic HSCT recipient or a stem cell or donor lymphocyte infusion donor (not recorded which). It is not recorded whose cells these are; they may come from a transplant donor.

The CDR3 protein is CSAFLFGGANVLTF. The CDR3 DNA follows: TGCAGCGCCTTCCTCTTCGGTGGGGCCAACGTCCTGACTTTC. The chain joins TRBV29-1 to TRBJ2-6; D is unclear. CDR3 length: 14 residues. CDR1 is SQVTM, CDR2 ANQGSEA, per germline. The germline V and J ends were trimmed by 7 bases and 3 bases, with 13 bases remaining between them.

CDR3: CASSPLVLGYEQYF. DNA for the CDR3: TGCGCCAGCAGCCCACTAGTTCTCGGCTACGAGCAGTACTTC. The chain uses TRBV4-1 and TRBJ2-7; possibly TRBD2 for D (5 bases). With 4 bases removed from V and 3 bases from J, the gap between germline ends came to 13 bases. This CDR3 is built from 14 residues. Germline V gives CDR1 MGHRA, CDR2 YSYEKL.

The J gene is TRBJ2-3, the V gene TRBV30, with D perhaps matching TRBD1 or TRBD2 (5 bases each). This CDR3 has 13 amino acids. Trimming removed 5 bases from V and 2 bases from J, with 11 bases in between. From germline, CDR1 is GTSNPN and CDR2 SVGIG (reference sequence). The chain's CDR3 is CAWGPGATDTQYF. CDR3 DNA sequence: TGTGCCTGGGGCCCCGGGGCCACAGATACGCAGTATTTT. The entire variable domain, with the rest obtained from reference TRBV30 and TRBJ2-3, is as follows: SQTIHQWPATLVQPVGSPLSLECTVEGTSNPNLYWYRQAAGRGLQLLFYSVGIGQISSEVPQNLSASRPQDRQFILSSKKLLLSDSGFYLCAWGPGATDTQYFGPGTRLTVL.

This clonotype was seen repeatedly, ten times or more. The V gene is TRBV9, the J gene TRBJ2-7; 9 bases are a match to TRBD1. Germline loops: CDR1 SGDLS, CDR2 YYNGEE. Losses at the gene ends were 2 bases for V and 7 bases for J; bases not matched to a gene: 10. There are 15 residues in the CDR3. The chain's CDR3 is CASSVSLDRGREQYF. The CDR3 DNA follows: TGTGCCAGCAGCGTTAGCTTGGACAGGGGAAGGGAGCAGTACTTC.

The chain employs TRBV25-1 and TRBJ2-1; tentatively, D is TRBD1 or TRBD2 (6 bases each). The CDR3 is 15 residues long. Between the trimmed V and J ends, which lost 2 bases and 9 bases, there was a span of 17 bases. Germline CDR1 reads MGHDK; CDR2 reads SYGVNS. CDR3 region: CASSEGGTPPLEQFF. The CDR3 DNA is TGTGCCAGCAGTGAAGGCGGGACACCTCCTCTTGAGCAGTTCTTC.

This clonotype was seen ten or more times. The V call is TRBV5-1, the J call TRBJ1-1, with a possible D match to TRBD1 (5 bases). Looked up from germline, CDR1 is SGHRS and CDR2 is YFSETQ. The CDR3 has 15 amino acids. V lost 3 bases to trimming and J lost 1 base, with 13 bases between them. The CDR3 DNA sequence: TGCGCCAGCAGCTCACCGAGGACAAAGAACACTGAAGCTTTCTTT. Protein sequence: CASSSPRTKNTEAFF.

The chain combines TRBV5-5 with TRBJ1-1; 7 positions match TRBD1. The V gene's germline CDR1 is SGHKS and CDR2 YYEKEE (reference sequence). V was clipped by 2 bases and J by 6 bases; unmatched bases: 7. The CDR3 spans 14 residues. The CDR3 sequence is CASSLKPGGAEAFF. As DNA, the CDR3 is TGTGCCAGCAGCTTAAAACCAGGGGGTGCTGAAGCTTTCTTT.

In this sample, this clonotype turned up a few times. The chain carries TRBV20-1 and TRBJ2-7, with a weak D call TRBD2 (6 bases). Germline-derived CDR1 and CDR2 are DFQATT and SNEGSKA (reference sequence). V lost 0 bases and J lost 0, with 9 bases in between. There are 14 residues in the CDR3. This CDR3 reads CSARENSGSYEQYF. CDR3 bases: TGCAGTGCTAGAGAAAATAGCGGCTCCTACGAGCAGTACTTC.

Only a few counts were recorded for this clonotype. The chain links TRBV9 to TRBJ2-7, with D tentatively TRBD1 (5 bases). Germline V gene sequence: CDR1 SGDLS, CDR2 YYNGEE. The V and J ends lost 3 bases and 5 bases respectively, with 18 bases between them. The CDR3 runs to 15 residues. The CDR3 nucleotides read TGTGCCAGCAGCGCGTTCATTGGATGGGGCAACGAGCAGTACTTC. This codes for CASSAFIGWGNEQYF. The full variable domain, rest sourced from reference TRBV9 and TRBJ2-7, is DSGVTQTPKHLITATGQRVTLRCSPRSGDLSVYWYQQSLDQGLQFLIQYYNGEERAKGNILERFSAQQFPDLHSELNLSSLELGDSALYFCASSAFIGWGNEQYFGPGTRLTVT.

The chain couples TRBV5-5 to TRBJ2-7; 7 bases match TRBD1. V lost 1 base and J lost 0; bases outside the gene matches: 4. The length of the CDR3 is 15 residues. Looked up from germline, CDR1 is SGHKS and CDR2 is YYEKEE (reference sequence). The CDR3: CASSLRDRPSYEQYF. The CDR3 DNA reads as TGTGCCAGCAGCTTGAGGGACAGACCCTCCTACGAGCAGTACTTC.

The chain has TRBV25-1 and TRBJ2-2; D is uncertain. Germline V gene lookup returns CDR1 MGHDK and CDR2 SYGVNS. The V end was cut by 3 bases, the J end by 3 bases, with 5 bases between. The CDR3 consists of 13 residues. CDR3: CASSDTDTGELFF. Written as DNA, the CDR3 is TGTGCCAGCAGTGATACCGACACCGGGGAGCTGTTTTTT.

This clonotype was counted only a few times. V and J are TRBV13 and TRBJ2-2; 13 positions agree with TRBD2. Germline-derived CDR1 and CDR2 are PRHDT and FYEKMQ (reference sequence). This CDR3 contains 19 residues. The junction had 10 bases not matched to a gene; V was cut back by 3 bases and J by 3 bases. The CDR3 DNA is TGTGCCAGCAGCTTCTTCTCGGGACTAGCGGGGTTTGACACCGGGGAGCTGTTTTTT. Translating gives CASSFFSGLAGFDTGELFF.

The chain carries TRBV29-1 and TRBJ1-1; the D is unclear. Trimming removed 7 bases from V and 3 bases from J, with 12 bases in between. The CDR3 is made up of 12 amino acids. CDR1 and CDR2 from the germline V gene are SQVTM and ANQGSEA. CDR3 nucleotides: TGCAGCGCCGGGCGGGGAGACACTGAAGCTTTCTTT. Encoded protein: CSAGRGDTEAFF.